One sample yielded the 13 T cell receptor beta chains listed below, sequenced in a study of neurological immune-mediated disorders. TCRdb ran MiXCR on the 5' RACE reads and lists one entry per CDR3 protein. The sample includes 15,000 to 20,000 distinct CDR3 sequences, about 15% of them seen just once. Input material: PBMCs. The receptor source for this set is a man aged 55 to 70 with HTLV-1-associated myelopathy (HAM/TSP).

The chain uses TRBV29-1 and TRBJ1-5; D gene ambiguous. Germline V CDR1 and CDR2: SQVTM, ANQGSEA. The CDR3 loop spans 13 amino acids. Trimming took off 5 bases at V and 0 bases at J, with 8 bases between the two ends. The CDR3 nucleotides are TGCAGCGTTACGGATTATAGCAATCAGCCCCAGCATTTT. Protein sequence: CSVTDYSNQPQHF.

In its sample, this clonotype was seen many times. The V call is TRBV5-1, the J call TRBJ2-1; 7 positions agree with TRBD2. Germline V gene lookup returns CDR1 SGHRS and CDR2 YFSETQ. CDR3 length equals 15 residues. With 2 bases clipped from V and 3 bases from J, the junction kept 5 bases outside the gene matches. CDR3 DNA sequence: TGCGCCAGCAGCTTTGAGCGGGGAAGCTACAATGAGCAGTTCTTC. This translates into CASSFERGSYNEQFF.

This rearrangement joins TRBV20-1 to TRBJ2-1, with 14 bases identical to TRBD2. The CDR3 is 15 amino acids. J gave up 11 bases and V 0 bases, and 6 bases lay outside the gene matches. CDR1 and CDR2 (germline): DFQATT, SNEGSKA (reference sequence). CDR3 DNA: TGCAGTGCTAGAGATTATTGGACTAGCGGGGGGAAGCAGTTCTTC. Its protein is CSARDYWTSGGKQFF.

The rearrangement links TRBV5-1 to TRBJ2-4; the D gene could be TRBD1 or TRBD2 (6 bases each). The CDR3 is made up of 15 amino acids. Germline CDR1 is SGHRS and CDR2 is YFSETQ. V shed 0 bases and J shed 11 bases, with 18 bases lying between them. The CDR3 nucleotides read TGCGCCAGCAGCTTGGAGTCGGGGGCGGGCCGGGTTCAGTACTTC. Translating gives CASSLESGAGRVQYF.

In its sample, this clonotype is medium-sized. The chain links TRBV5-1 to TRBJ2-6; tentatively, D is TRBD1 (5 bases). V was clipped by 4 bases and J by 0 bases, with 8 bases between them. Per the germline V gene, CDR1 is SGHRS and CDR2 is YFSETQ. The length of the CDR3 is 15 residues. CDR3 sequence (DNA): TGCGCCAGCAGCCCGACAGACTCTGGGGCCAACGTCCTGACTTTC. This codes for CASSPTDSGANVLTF.

This clonotype has at least ten counts. This chain uses TRBV20-1 with TRBJ1-3; D might be TRBD1 (5 bases). The CDR3 totals 14 residues. Trimming removed 6 bases at V and 2 bases at J, with 14 bases between. Germline loops: CDR1 DFQATT, CDR2 SNEGSKA (reference sequence). CDR3 loop: CSASTGGTGNTIYF. CDR3 bases: TGCAGTGCCTCAACGGGGGGAACTGGAAACACCATATATTTT.

Relative to its sample, this clonotype is medium-sized. The rearrangement links TRBV9 to TRBJ1-1; no clear D gene. With 4 bases removed from V and 6 bases from J, the gap between germline ends came to 13 bases. CDR1 is SGDLS and CDR2 is YYNGEE in the germline V gene. The CDR3 sequence is 13 residues long. The chain's CDR3 is CASSLDTRSEAFF. The CDR3 DNA reads TGTGCCAGCAGCCTAGACACCCGCTCTGAAGCTTTCTTT.

In its sample, this clonotype was seen many times. CDR3 sequence reads: CSATGTAPSNEKLFF. CDR3 coding DNA: TGCAGTGCTACGGGGACAGCGCCGTCAAATGAAAAACTGTTTTTT. The rearrangement uses TRBV20-1 and TRBJ1-4; 7 nucleotides line up with TRBD1. Trimming took 4 bases from V and 5 from J; bases not matched to a gene: 10. The germline V gene has CDR1 DFQATT and CDR2 SNEGSKA (reference sequence). The CDR3 has 15 residues.

This clonotype was recorded many times. This CDR3 is CSARGGLAANTGELFF. CDR3 in DNA: TGCAGTGCTAGGGGGGGACTAGCAGCGAACACCGGGGAGCTGTTTTTT. This sequence joins TRBV20-1 and TRBJ2-2; 9 nucleotides align to TRBD2. CDR1 and CDR2 from the germline V gene are DFQATT and SNEGSKA (reference sequence). With V trimmed by 3 bases and J by 0 bases, 5 bases remained unmatched. The CDR3 totals 16 residues.

This clonotype was seen ten or more times. The chain joins TRBV20-1 to TRBJ2-1; TRBD2 agrees at 9 bases. J lost 3 bases, V lost 6 bases, and 6 bases had no gene match. The CDR3 spans 14 residues. Germline CDR1 reads DFQATT; CDR2 reads SNEGSKA (reference sequence). The CDR3 loop is CSALVTSGYNEQFF. The CDR3 coding sequence is TGCAGTGCCCTAGTGACTAGCGGCTACAATGAGCAGTTCTTC.

This clonotype was seen many times. The chain uses TRBV5-1 and TRBJ2-3; 11 bases are a match to TRBD2. Germline loops: CDR1 SGHRS, CDR2 YFSETQ. V lost 0 bases, J lost 4 bases, and 7 bases stayed unmatched. The CDR3 consists of 17 residues. The CDR3 nucleotides are TGCGCCAGCAGCTTGGCCGCTACTAGCGGGGGACCAGATACGCAGTATTTT. Amino acid sequence: CASSLAATSGGPDTQYF.

Many counts were recorded for this clonotype. This chain links TRBV7-2 with TRBJ2-2; 10 nucleotides line up with TRBD2. Trimming removed 0 bases from V and 3 bases from J; junction bases left unmatched: 7. The germline V gene has CDR1 SGHTA and CDR2 FQGNSA. This CDR3 is 18 amino acids long. CDR3 bases: TGTGCCAGCAGCTTAGCGGGCAGCGGGGGGGGATACACCGGGGAGCTGTTTTTT. Its translation: CASSLAGSGGGYTGELFF. The full variable domain, in which reference TRBV7-2 and TRBJ2-2 provide the parts outside the CDR3, is GAGVSQSPSNKVTEKGKDVELRCDPISGHTALYWYRQSLGQGLEFLIYFQGNSAPDKSGLPSDRFSAERTGGSVSTLTIQRTQQEDSAVYLCASSLAGSGGGYTGELFFGEGSRLTVL.

This clonotype has a handful of counts. The rearrangement joins TRBV6-5 to TRBJ2-1; TRBD2 matches at 7 bases. The CDR3 is 14 amino acids. V shed 2 bases, J shed 9 bases, and the junction held 7 bases outside the gene matches. CDR1 is MNHEY and CDR2 is SVGAGI in the germline V gene. The CDR3 nucleotides are TGTGCCAGCAGTTACAAGGGAGGGGTGGCTGAGCAGTTCTTC. It is translated as CASSYKGGVAEQFF.